This T cell receptor (beta chain) was documented in a study of cytomegalovirus exposure and HLA in healthy donors. General study results and limits: Another analysis was done later, and it associated 15,000 to 20,000 TCR beta sequences with HLA alleles at 0.05 false discovery rate.

Concerning this clone itself: Its specificity is not known.

Primers: 60 Vbeta forward and 13 Jbeta reverse. Profiling relied on immunoSEQ multiplex PCR, and the TCRdb table lists in-frame clones only, not all of them. The sample contains 140,000 to 150,000 clones, around 77% of which appear only once. This CDR3 has 13 residues. Germline lookup yields CDR1 MGHDK and CDR2 SYGVNS. The J gene is TRBJ1-6, the V gene TRBV25-1; D gene ambiguous. The receptor comes from a woman between 40 and 55 years old in good health and CMV-seropositive. The sequenced material came from PBMCs. The CDR3 DNA is TGTGATACCGACACGCCTCGTGGTTCACCCCTCCACTTT. Translating gives CDTDTPRGSPLHF.